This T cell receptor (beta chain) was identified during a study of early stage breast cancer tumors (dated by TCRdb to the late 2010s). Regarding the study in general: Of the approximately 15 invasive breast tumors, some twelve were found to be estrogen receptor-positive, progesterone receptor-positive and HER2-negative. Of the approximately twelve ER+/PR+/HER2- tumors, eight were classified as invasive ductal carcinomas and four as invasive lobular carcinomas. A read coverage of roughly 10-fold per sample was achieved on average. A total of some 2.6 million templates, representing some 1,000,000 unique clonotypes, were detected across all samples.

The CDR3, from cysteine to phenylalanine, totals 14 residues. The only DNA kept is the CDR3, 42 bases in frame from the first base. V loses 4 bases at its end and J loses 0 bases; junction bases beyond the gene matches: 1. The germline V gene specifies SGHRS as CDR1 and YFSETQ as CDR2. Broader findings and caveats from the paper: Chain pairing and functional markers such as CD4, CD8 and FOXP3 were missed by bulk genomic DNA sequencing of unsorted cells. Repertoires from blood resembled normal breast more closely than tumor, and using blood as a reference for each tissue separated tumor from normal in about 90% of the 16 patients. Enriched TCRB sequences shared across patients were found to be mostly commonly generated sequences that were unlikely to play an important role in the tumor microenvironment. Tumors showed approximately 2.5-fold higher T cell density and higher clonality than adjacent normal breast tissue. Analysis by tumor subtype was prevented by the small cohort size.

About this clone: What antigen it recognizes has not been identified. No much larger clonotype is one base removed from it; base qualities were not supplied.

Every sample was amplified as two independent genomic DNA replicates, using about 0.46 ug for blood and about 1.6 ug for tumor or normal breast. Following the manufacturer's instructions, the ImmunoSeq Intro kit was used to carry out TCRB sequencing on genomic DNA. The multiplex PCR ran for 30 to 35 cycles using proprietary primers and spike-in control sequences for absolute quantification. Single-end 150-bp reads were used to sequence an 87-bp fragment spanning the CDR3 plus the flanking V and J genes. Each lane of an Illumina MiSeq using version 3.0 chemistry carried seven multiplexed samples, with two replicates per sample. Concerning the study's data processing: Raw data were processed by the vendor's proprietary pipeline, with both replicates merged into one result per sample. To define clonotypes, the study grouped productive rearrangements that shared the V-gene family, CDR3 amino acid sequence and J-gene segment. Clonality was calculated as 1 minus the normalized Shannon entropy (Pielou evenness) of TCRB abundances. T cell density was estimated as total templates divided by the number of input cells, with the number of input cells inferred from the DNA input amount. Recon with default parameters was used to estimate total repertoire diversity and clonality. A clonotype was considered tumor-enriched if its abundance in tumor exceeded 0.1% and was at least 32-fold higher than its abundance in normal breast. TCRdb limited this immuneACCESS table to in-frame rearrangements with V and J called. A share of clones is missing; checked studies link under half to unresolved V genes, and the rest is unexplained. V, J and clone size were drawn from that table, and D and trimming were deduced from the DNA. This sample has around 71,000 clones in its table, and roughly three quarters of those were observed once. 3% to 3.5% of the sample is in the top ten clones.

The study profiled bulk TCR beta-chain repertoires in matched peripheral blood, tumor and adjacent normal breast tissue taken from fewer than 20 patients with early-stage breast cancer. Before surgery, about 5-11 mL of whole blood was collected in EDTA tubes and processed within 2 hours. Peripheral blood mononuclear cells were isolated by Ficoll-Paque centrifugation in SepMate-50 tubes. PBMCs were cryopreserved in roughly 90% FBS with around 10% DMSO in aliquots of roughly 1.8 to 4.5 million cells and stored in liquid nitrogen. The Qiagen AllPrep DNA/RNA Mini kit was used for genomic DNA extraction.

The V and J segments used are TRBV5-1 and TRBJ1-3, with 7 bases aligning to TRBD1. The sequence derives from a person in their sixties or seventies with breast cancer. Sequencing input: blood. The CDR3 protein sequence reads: CASSRDSSGNTIYF. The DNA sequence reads TGCGCCAGCAGCAGGGACAGCTCTGGAAACACCATATATTTT.